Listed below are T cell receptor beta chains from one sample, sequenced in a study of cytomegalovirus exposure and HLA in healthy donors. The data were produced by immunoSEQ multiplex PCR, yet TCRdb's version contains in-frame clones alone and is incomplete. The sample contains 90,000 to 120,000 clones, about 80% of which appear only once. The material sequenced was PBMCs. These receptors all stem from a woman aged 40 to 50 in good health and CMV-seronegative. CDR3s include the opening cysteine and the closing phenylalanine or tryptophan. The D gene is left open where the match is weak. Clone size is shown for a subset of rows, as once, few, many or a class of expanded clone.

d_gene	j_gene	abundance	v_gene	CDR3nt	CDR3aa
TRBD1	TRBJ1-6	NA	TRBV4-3	TGCGCCAGCAGCCGCTTGACAGGGGGAAATTCACCCCTCCACTTT	CASSRLTGGNSPLHF
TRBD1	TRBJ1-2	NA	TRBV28	TGTGCCAGCAGTTTACTAGGGACAGGGGGTGACTATGGCTACACCTTC	CASSLLGTGGDYGYTF
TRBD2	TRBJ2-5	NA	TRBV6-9	TGTGCCAGCAGGGGACTAGCGGTTATACAAGAGACCCAGTACTTC	CASRGLAVIQETQYF
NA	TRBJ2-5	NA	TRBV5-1	TGCGCCAGCAGCTTGGGGGCACAAGTGCCGGGGGAGACCCAGTACTTC	CASSLGAQVPGETQYF
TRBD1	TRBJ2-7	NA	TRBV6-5	TGTGCCAGCAGTTTCCGACAGGGGTGGAACGAGCAGTACTTC	CASSFRQGWNEQYF
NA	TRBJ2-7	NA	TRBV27	TGTGCCAGCAGTTTAGAGGGTTACGAGCAGTACTTC	CASSLEGYEQYF
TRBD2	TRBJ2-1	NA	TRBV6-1	TGTGCCAGCAGTGAGATGGGGGGGAAGCAGTTCTTC	CASSEMGGKQFF
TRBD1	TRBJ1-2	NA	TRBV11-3	TGTGCCAGCAGCCTGGGACAGGGGAAGGGCTACACCTTC	CASSLGQGKGYTF
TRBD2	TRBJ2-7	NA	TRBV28	TGTGCCAGCAGTTTGGTCGGGCTAGCGGACCACTACGAGCAGTACTTC	CASSLVGLADHYEQYF
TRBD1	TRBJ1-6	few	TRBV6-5	TGTGCCAGCAGTGCCGGGACAGGGTTCTCACCCCTCCACTTT	CASSAGTGFSPLHF
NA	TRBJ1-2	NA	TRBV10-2	TGCGCCAGCACCTTTTCGAGCGGGGATGGCTACACCTTC	CASTFSSGDGYTF
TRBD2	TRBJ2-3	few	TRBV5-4	TGTGCCAGCACCATTGGTGGGGGAGGGACCCCTAGCACAGATACGCAGTATTTT	CASTIGGGGTPSTDTQYF
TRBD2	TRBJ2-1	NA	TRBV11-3	TGTGCCAGCAGCCGGACTAGCGGGGGGATCAATGAGCAGTTCTTC	CASSRTSGGINEQFF
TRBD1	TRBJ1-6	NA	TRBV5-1	TGCGCCAGCAGCTTGGGACAGGGAATAGGTTCACCCCTCCACTTT	CASSLGQGIGSPLHF
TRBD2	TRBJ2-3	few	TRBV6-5	TGTGCCAGCAGAAGACTAGCGAGCACAGATACGCAGTATTTT	CASRRLASTDTQYF
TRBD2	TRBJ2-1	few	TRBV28	TGTGCCAGCAGTACCCCTAGGGGCGGGAGGGCAACTGAGCAGTTCTTC	CASSTPRGGRATEQFF
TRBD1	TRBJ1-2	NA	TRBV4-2	TGTGCCAGCAGCCAAGCAGTCGGGACAGGGGGTAACTATGGCTACACCTTC	CASSQAVGTGGNYGYTF
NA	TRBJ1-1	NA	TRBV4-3	TGCGCCAGCAGCCAAGACCTGGAGGGGAACACTGAAGCTTTCTTT	CASSQDLEGNTEAFF
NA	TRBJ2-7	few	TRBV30	TGTGCCTTGGGGCACACCCGTTACGAGCAGTACTTC	CALGHTRYEQYF
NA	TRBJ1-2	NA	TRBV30	TGTGCCTGGAGCGGGGTGAACTATGGCTACACCTTC	CAWSGVNYGYTF
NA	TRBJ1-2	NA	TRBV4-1	TGCGCCAGCAGCCCCGTGGGGGGAAACTATGGCTACACCTTC	CASSPVGGNYGYTF
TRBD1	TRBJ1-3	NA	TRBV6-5	TGTGCCAGCAGTTCCCAGGACAGGGCCTCTGGAAACACCATATATTTT	CASSSQDRASGNTIYF
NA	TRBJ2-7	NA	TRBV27	TGTGCCAGCAGTTTAAGAGGTGGGGCCGACGAGCAGTACTTC	CASSLRGGADEQYF
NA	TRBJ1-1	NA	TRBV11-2	TGTGCCAGCAGCTTAGGATGGGGGGGGGATTGGAACACTGAAGCTTTCTTT	CASSLGWGGDWNTEAFF
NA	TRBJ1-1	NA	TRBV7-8	TGTGCCAGCAGCTTAGCGGGAACAGGACCCCCTGAAGCTTTCTTT	CASSLAGTGPPEAFF
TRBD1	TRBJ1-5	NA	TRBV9	TGTGCCAGCAGCGGGACAGGGAACAATCAGCCCCAGCATTTT	CASSGTGNNQPQHF
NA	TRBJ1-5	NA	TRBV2	TGTGCCTGGAGCGCAGGGCCCAATCAGCCCCAGCATTTT	CAWSAGPNQPQHF
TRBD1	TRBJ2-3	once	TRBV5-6	TGTGCCAGCAGCTTGCGACAGGGGATAGGGAGCACAGATACGCAGTATTTT	CASSLRQGIGSTDTQYF
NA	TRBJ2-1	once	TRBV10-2	TGCGCCAGCAGTGCAAACCCCGGGGGCTCCTACAATGAGCAGTTCTTC	CASSANPGGSYNEQFF
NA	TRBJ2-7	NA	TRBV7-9	TGTGCCAGCAGCTTAGTTCGGGAGTCCTACGAGCAGTACTTC	CASSLVRESYEQYF
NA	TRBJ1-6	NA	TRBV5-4	TGTGCCAGCAGCTTAGGCAGGGCGGTGACCCCCCTCCACTTT	CASSLGRAVTPLHF
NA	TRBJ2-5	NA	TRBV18	TGTGCCAGCTCGCTAGGCTCGGCGGGCTCCCAAGAGACCCAGTACTTC	CASSLGSAGSQETQYF
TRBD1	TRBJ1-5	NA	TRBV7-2	TGTGCCAGCAGCTTGAGGGGACAGCGTAATCAGCCCCAGCATTTT	CASSLRGQRNQPQHF
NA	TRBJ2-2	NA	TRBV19	TGTGCCAGTAGTATACAAACAGGTACCGGGGAGCTGTTTTTT	CASSIQTGTGELFF
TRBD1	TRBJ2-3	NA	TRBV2	TGTGCCAGCAGTCAGGGGCAGGGGGCGAATACGCAGTATTTT	CASSQGQGANTQYF
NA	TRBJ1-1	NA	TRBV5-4	TGTGCCAGTTCTACCCGGCGGGCTGAAGCTTTCTTT	CASSTRRAEAFF
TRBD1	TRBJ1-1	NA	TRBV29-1	TGCAGCGTGGTTCGGGACAGATACACTGAAGCTTTCTTT	CSVVRDRYTEAFF
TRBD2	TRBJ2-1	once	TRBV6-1	TGTGCCAGTTCCCCCGGGACTAGCGCCTACAATGAGCAGTTCTTC	CASSPGTSAYNEQFF
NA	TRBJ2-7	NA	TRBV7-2	TGTGCCAGCAGCTTAGTGGACAGCTACGAGCAGTACTTC	CASSLVDSYEQYF
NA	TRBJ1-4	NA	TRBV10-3	TGTGCCATCAGTGGTCGGGAAAAACTGTTTTTT	CAISGREKLFF
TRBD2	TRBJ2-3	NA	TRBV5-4	TGTGCCAGCAGCTTGGGGACTTCGACTAGCGGGAGGCGGGCAGATACGCAGTATTTT	CASSLGTSTSGRRADTQYF
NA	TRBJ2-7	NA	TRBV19	TGTGCCAGTAGTACTGTATACGGCGGAAACGAGCAGTACTTC	CASSTVYGGNEQYF
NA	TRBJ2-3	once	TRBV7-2	TGTGCCAGCAGCCCGATCGGGTCAGATACGCAGTATTTT	CASSPIGSDTQYF
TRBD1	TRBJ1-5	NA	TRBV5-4	TGTGCCAGCAGCTTGTATGAGGGGGCCGGCAATCAGCCCCAGCATTTT	CASSLYEGAGNQPQHF
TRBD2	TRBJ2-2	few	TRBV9	TGTGCCAGCAGCGCCCACCCCGGGGGGGCGGAGTCCGGGGAGCTGTTTTTT	CASSAHPGGAESGELFF
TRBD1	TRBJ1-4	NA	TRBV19	TGTGCCAGTACCAGGACAGGGGGCGATGAAAAACTGTTTTTT	CASTRTGGDEKLFF